Below, one T cell receptor (beta chain) is given with its context. Trimming removed 6 bases at V and 2 bases at J, with 12 bases between. Germline loops: CDR1 SGHRS, CDR2 YFSETQ. This CDR3 is built from 14 residues. The repertoire was sequenced with immunoSEQ multiplex PCR; TCRdb's copy has only in-frame clones and lacks some. The sample carries fewer than 100,000 clones, approximately 97% recorded once. The data originate from a study of technical replicates of blood from a few donors. Material: T cells isolated from PBMCs. The gene calls are TRBV5-1 and TRBJ2-1, with D maybe TRBD2 (6 bases). This receptor was identified in a human donor in good health. The CDR3 nucleotides are TGCGCCAGCAATCAAGCGGGTCCCTACAATGAGCAGTTCTTC. It specifies CASNQAGPYNEQFF.